A selection of T cell receptor beta chains follows, all from one sample in a study of T cells in Graves' hyperthyroidism and ophthalmopathy. TCRdb fed the multiplex PCR reads into MiXCR, producing one record per CDR3 protein. The top ten hold around 3.9% of the sample, which has approximately 600,000 distinct CDR3 sequences, about 17% seen once. The sequenced sample was blood. The receptors derive from a woman in her twenties or thirties with Graves' hyperthyroidism. CDR3s leave out the opening cysteine and the closing phenylalanine or tryptophan. Size values are once, few and many counts, or a class for expanded clones, and some rows have none.

>TRBV27|many
ASSLVGTFYGYT
>TRBV6-2/TRBV6-3|many
ASIQTSGRYEQY
>TRBV28|many
ATSGRSYNSPLH
>TRBV27|many
AFHPRDREPPETQY
>TRBV2|many
ASSVSGEKLF
>TRBV18|few
ASSLSRGRTDTQY
>TRBV7-3|many
ASSLGSEEQF
>TRBV4-1|-
ASSHGQASSYEQY
>TRBV12-5|many
ASGLPSQETQY
>TRBV28|many
ASSLWAPPLLNTEAF
>TRBV7-2|many
ASRSTGLNTEAF
>TRBV4-1|-
ASSQLTGVNTEAF
>TRBV9|-
ASSIGTGYDEQF
>TRBV7-2|once
ASSARLAGSTDTQY
>TRBV15|many
ATSREDRDYGYT
>TRBV12-3/TRBV12-4|few
AGSLKVGREWPDTQY
>TRBV13|-
ASTGDLRGRSYNEQF
>TRBV19|-
ASTPAGLAGGWDEQY
>TRBV5-1|-
ASSFQEGGTEAF
>TRBV9|-
ASSVSTNTGELF
>TRBV2|many
ASSDPGTGELF
>TRBV29-1|many
SVESLAGVLATQY
>TRBV30|-
AWRTPRGLRNTEAF
>TRBV13|few
ASSSEGTAYTEAF
>TRBV12-5|many
ASASGGYSNQPQH
>TRBV5-1|many
ASSLDFPAGYEQY
>TRBV2|many
ASTMTKQETQY
>TRBV20-1|few
SARDGGKTSGRLYEQF
>TRBV20-1|few
SGRGPAGGEQY
>TRBV28|many
ASTIQGGTGEQY
>TRBV3-1|few
ASSQHGASSYEQY
>TRBV28|-
ASSSPVSPFETQY
>TRBV6-1|many
ASNKQGSTEAF
>TRBV4-3|-
ASSQDAGTSGRASYNEQF
>TRBV5-5|few
ASSLSRGVIPDTEAF
>TRBV7-2|few
ASSLDYRNQPQH
>TRBV7-9|-
ASSPWDRGGYT
>TRBV11-3|few
ASSLDRLAGESHTGELF
>TRBV19|few
ASSVRQGFQPQH
>TRBV7-8|many
ASSRGQPSYEQY
>TRBV29-1|few
SVAMTSGYNEQF
>TRBV27|many
ASSLSGTGYGYT
>TRBV6-1|-
ASTRSGGGNQPQH
>TRBV12-5|many
ASGLVNEQF
>TRBV28|many
ASIPSGNTDTQY
>TRBV6-2/TRBV6-3|once
ASSYSPFYEQY
>TRBV28|-
ASSLRDRGLGQPQH
>TRBV20-1|many
SAKEASVAYEQY
>TRBV7-6|many
ASSFSALGRETQY
>TRBV27|many
ASSSSGTGGGKLF
>TRBV3-1|many
ASSRMDTEAF
>TRBV11-2|many
ASSLVPGGYGYT
>TRBV19|-
ASRFEENNEQF